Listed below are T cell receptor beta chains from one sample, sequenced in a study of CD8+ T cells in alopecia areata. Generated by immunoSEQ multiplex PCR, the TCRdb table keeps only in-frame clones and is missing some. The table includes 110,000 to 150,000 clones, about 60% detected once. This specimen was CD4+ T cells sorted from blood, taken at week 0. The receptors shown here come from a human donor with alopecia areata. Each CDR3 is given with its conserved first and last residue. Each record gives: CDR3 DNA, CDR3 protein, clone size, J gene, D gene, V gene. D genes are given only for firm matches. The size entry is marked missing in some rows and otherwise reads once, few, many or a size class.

CDR3 DNA: TGCGCCAGCAAGTTGGGGGGGCTAACTGAAGCTTTCTTT; CDR3 protein: CASKLGGLTEAFF; clone size: NA; J gene: TRBJ1-1; D gene: NA; V gene: TRBV4-1
CDR3 DNA: TGTGCCAGCAGCGTCTTGACAGGGGACACTGAAGCTTTCTTT; CDR3 protein: CASSVLTGDTEAFF; clone size: few; J gene: TRBJ1-1; D gene: TRBD1; V gene: TRBV9
CDR3 DNA: TGTGCCAGCAGCCAAGATCAAGGGGGACGCACAGATACGCAGTATTTT; CDR3 protein: CASSQDQGGRTDTQYF; clone size: NA; J gene: TRBJ2-3; D gene: NA; V gene: TRBV4-2
CDR3 DNA: TGTGCCAGCAGCGTAACAGGTACGGAGCAGTTCTTC; CDR3 protein: CASSVTGTEQFF; clone size: NA; J gene: TRBJ2-1; D gene: NA; V gene: TRBV9
CDR3 DNA: TGTGCCAGCAGCTTTGGGGTTCACACTGAAGCTTTCTTT; CDR3 protein: CASSFGVHTEAFF; clone size: once; J gene: TRBJ1-1; D gene: NA; V gene: TRBV7-9
CDR3 DNA: TGCAGCGTTGAAGGGGACAGGGGAGAGACCCAGTACTTC; CDR3 protein: CSVEGDRGETQYF; clone size: few; J gene: TRBJ2-5; D gene: TRBD1; V gene: TRBV29-1
CDR3 DNA: TGTGCCAGCAGTTTACGGGAGGGTGGTAATTCACCCCTCCACTTT; CDR3 protein: CASSLREGGNSPLHF; clone size: NA; J gene: TRBJ1-6; D gene: NA; V gene: TRBV27
CDR3 DNA: TGTGCCACCAGCAGAGGACCCCAAGAGACCCAGTACTTC; CDR3 protein: CATSRGPQETQYF; clone size: few; J gene: TRBJ2-5; D gene: NA; V gene: TRBV15
CDR3 DNA: TGTGCCAGCAGGGGGAGGTCCGGTGGCAATCAGCCCCAGCATTTT; CDR3 protein: CASRGRSGGNQPQHF; clone size: few; J gene: TRBJ1-5; D gene: NA; V gene: TRBV2
CDR3 DNA: TGCAGCGTTGAAGATCTTACTCGGAGGGAGGGCACTGAAGCTTTCTTT; CDR3 protein: CSVEDLTRREGTEAFF; clone size: NA; J gene: TRBJ1-1; D gene: NA; V gene: TRBV29-1